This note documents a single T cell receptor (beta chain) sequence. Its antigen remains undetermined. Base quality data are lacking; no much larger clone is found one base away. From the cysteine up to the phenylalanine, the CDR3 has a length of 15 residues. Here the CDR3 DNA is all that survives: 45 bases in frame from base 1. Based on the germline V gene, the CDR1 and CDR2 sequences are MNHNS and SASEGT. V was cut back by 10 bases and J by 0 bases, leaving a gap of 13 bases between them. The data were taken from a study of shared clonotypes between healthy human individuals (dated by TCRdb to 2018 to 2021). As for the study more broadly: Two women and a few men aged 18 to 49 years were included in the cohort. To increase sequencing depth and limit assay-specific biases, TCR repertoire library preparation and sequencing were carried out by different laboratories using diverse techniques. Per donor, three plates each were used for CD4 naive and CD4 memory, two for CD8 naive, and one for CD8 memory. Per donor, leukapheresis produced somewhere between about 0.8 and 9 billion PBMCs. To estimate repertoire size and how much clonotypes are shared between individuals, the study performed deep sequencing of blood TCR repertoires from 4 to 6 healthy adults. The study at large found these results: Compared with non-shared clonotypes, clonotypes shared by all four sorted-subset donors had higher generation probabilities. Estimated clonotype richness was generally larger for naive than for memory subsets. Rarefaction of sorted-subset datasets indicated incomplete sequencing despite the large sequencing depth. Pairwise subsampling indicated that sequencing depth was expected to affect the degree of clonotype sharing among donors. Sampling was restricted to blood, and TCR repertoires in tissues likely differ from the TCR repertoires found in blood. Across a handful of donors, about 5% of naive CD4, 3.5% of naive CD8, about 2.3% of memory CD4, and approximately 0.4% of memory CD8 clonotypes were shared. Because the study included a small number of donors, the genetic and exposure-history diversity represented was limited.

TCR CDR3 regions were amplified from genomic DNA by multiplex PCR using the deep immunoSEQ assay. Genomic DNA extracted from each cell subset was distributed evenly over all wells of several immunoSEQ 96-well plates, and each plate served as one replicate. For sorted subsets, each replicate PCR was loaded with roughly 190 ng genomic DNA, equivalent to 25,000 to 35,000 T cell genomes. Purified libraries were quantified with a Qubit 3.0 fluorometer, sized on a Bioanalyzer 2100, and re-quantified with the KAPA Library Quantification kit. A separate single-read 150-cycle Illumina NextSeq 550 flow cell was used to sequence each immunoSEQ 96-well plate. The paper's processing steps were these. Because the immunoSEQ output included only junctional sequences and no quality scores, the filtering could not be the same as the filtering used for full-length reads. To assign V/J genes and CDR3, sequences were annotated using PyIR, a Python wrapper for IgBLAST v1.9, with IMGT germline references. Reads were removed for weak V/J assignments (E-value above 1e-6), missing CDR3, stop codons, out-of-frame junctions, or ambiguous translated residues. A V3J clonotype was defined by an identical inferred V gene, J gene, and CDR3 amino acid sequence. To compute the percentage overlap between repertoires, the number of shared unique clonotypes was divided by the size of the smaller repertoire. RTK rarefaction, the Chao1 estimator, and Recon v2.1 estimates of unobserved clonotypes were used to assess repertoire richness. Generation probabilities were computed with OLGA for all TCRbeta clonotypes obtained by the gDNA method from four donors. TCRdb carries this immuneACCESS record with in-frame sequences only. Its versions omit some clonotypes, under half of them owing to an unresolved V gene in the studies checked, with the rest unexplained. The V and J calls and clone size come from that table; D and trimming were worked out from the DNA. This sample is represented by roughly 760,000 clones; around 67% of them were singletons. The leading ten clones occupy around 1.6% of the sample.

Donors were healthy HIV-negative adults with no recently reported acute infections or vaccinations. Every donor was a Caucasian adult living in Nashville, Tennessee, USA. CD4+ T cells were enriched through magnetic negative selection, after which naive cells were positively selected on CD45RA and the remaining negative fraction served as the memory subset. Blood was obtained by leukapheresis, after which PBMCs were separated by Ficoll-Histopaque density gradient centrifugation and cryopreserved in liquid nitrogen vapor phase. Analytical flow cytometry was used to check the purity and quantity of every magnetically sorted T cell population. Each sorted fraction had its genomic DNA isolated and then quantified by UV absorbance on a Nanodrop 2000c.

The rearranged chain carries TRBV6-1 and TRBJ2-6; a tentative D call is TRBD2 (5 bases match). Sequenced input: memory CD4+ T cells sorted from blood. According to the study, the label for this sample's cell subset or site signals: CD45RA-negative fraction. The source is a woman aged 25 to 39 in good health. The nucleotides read TGTGCCACCGCCGCCGGAGGCTCTGGGGCCAACGTCCTGACTTTC. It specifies CATAAGGSGANVLTF.